A single sample is the source of the 14 T cell receptor beta chains below, sequenced in a study of shared clonotypes between healthy human individuals. TCRdb's table, derived via immunoSEQ multiplex PCR, lists solely in-frame clones and lacks some. The sample consists of around 440,000 clones, roughly three quarters of them appearing once. The sequencing input was PBMCs. The receptors come from a woman between 35 and 50 years old in good health. Some clones in this sample may be carry-over from other donors' samples.

The chain couples TRBV9 to TRBJ2-3; 11 bases are shared with TRBD2. Losses at the gene ends were 2 bases for V and 4 bases for J; bases not matched to a gene: 3. CDR3 length: 15 residues. CDR1 is SGDLS, CDR2 YYNGEE, per germline. DNA for the CDR3: TGTGCCAGCAGCGTTAGCGGGAGGGCCCCAGATACGCAGTATTTT. This gives the protein CASSVSGRAPDTQYF.

With respect to this clone: The same CDR3 arises from other DNA sequences in this sample as well. The rearrangement joins TRBV18 to TRBJ1-4; D is unresolved. Trimming removed 3 bases from V and 3 bases from J, with 11 bases in between. In germline, CDR1 is KGHSH, CDR2 LQKENI. This CDR3 comprises 15 residues. The CDR3: CASSPQTGANEKLFF. The CDR3 coding sequence is TGTGCCAGCTCACCCCAAACGGGAGCTAATGAAAAACTGTTTTTT.

V is TRBV18 and J is TRBJ1-1; the D gene is possibly TRBD1 (5 bases). The CDR3 has 15 residues. Germline CDR1 is KGHSH and CDR2 is LQKENI. Trimming pared 2 bases from V and 1 base from J, leaving 11 bases between. The CDR3: CASSPFQGRNTEAFF. In DNA, the CDR3 is TGTGCCAGCTCACCATTCCAGGGTAGGAACACTGAAGCTTTCTTT.

The chain uses TRBV29-1 and TRBJ1-4; D is undetermined. V lost 6 bases and J 7 bases, leaving 18 bases between the germline ends. CDR1 and CDR2 (germline): SQVTM, ANQGSEA. The CDR3 sequence is 14 residues long. The CDR3: CSVALPNTVEKLFF. The CDR3 DNA follows: TGCAGCGTCGCACTTCCTAACACAGTTGAAAAACTGTTTTTT.

The chain recombines TRBV28 with TRBJ2-1; 8 bases line up with TRBD2. Unmatched junction bases numbered 7, after V lost 7 bases and J lost 8 bases. This CDR3 region has 13 residues. CDR1 and CDR2 (germline): MDHEN, SYDVKM. The CDR3 DNA reads as TGTGCCAGCACGGGACTAGTGGTCTATGAGCAGTTCTTC. Translated: CASTGLVVYEQFF. Based on the CDR3 plus reference TRBV28 and TRBJ2-1, the full variable domain is DVKVTQSSRYLVKRTGEKVFLECVQDMDHENMFWYRQDPGLGLRLIYFSYDVKMKEKGDIPEGYSVSREKKERFSLILESASTNQTSMYLCASTGLVVYEQFFGPGTRLTVL.

The rearrangement joins TRBV7-3 to TRBJ2-7; tentatively, D is TRBD2 (8 bases). The CDR3 is 15 residues long. CDR1 SGHTA and CDR2 FQGTGA come from the germline V gene. Trimming left V 5 bases short and J 1 base short, with 15 bases between. The chain's CDR3 is CASSPGGGNSYEQYF. The CDR3 coding sequence is TGTGCCAGCAGCCCGGGAGGGGGCAATTCCTACGAGCAGTACTTC.

The V call is TRBV19, the J call TRBJ1-2; D may be TRBD1 (6 bases). The germline V and J ends were trimmed by 3 bases and 4 bases, with 15 bases remaining between them. The length of the CDR3 is 15 residues. The germline V gene encodes CDR1 LNHDA and CDR2 SQIVND (reference sequence). CDR3 sequence: CASSIQRTAVYGYTF. CDR3 nucleotide sequence: TGTGCCAGTAGTATCCAGCGGACAGCCGTCTATGGCTACACCTTC.

The chain uses TRBV9 and TRBJ2-5; tentatively, D is TRBD2 (6 bases). Trimming removed 0 bases at V and 4 bases at J, with 13 bases between. Germline CDR1 and CDR2: SGDLS and YYNGEE. This CDR3 is built from 15 residues. The CDR3 here is CASSVGSGLPETQYF. Written as DNA, the CDR3 is TGTGCCAGCAGCGTAGGTAGCGGCCTCCCAGAGACCCAGTACTTC.

The chain recombines TRBV5-4 with TRBJ1-1, with a weak D call TRBD1 (6 bases). The length of the CDR3 is 16 residues. Trimming pared 1 base from V and 5 bases from J, leaving 18 bases between. Germline lookup yields CDR1 SGHNT and CDR2 YYREEE (reference sequence). The CDR3 reads CASSLYPRGRGTEAFF. The CDR3 DNA reads as TGTGCCAGCAGCTTGTATCCGCGGGGGCGGGGGACTGAAGCTTTCTTT. The whole variable domain, remainder taken from reference TRBV5-4 and TRBJ1-1, is ETGVTQSPTHLIKTRGQQVTLRCSSQSGHNTVSWYQQALGQGPQFIFQYYREEENGRGNFPPRFSGLQFPNYSSELNVNALELDDSALYLCASSLYPRGRGTEAFFGQGTRLTVV.

At least ten counts were recorded for this clone. Other nucleotide sequences from this sample produce the same CDR3. The chain links TRBV10-3 to TRBJ2-5; TRBD2 agrees at 15 bases. J was trimmed by 0 bases and V by 2 bases; bases with no gene match: 7. Germline V gene lookup returns CDR1 ENHRY and CDR2 SYGVKD. The CDR3 spans 19 residues. The CDR3: CAISEARGLAGGHQETQYF. CDR3 sequence (DNA): TGTGCCATCAGTGAGGCCAGGGGACTAGCGGGAGGCCACCAAGAGACCCAGTACTTC.

This clone was seen a single time. The rearrangement joins TRBV2 to TRBJ2-1; D remains unclear. The V gene lost 1 base and the J gene lost 6 bases, with 10 bases spanning the gap. Germline lookup yields CDR1 SNHLY and CDR2 FYNNEI. The CDR3 is 14 residues long. CDR3 loop: CASSEDGRFNEQFF. The CDR3 DNA reads as TGTGCCAGCAGTGAAGACGGACGTTTCAATGAGCAGTTCTTC.

The chain has TRBV11-2 and TRBJ2-7; 8 bases are a match to TRBD2. With V trimmed by 7 bases and J by 5 bases, 10 bases remained unmatched. Germline values: CDR1 SGHAT, CDR2 FQNNGV. This CDR3 comprises 14 residues. As DNA, the CDR3 is TGTGCCAGCAAATGGCAGTCGGGAGGGGACGAGCAGTACTTC. Amino acids: CASKWQSGGDEQYF. Full variable domain (missing parts from reference TRBV11-2 and TRBJ2-7): EAGVAQSPRYKIIEKRQSVAFWCNPISGHATLYWYQQILGQGPKLLIQFQNNGVVDDSQLPKDRFSAERLKGVDSTLKIQPAKLEDSAVYLCASKWQSGGDEQYFGPGTRLTVT.

The V gene is TRBV11-3, the J gene TRBJ1-1, with D hard to call. Germline V lookup: CDR1 SGHNT, CDR2 YENEEA. V was shortened by 6 bases and J by 1 base, with 9 bases between the two germline ends. This CDR3 is built from 13 residues. CDR3 bases: TGTGCCAGCAGTGCCCTGGGGAACACTGAAGCTTTCTTT. It specifies CASSALGNTEAFF. Full variable domain (remainder filled in from reference TRBV11-3 and TRBJ1-1): EAGVVQSPRYKIIEKKQPVAFWCNPISGHNTLYWYLQNLGQGPELLIRYENEEAVDDSQLPKDRFSAERLKGVDSTLKIQPAELGDSAVYLCASSALGNTEAFFGQGTRLTVV.

The table lists this clone with a few counts. This may be a read error, as it is one base from a much larger clone. The chain recombines TRBV5-1 with TRBJ2-2; D is possibly TRBD2 (6 bases). In germline, CDR1 is SGHRS, CDR2 YFSETQ. This CDR3 has 15 amino acids. With 6 bases removed from V and 2 bases from J, the gap between germline ends came to 14 bases. Written as DNA, the CDR3 is TGCGCCAGCAACTTTGGGGCGGGAAACACCGGGGAGCTGTTTTTT. Amino acids: CASNFGAGNTGELFF.